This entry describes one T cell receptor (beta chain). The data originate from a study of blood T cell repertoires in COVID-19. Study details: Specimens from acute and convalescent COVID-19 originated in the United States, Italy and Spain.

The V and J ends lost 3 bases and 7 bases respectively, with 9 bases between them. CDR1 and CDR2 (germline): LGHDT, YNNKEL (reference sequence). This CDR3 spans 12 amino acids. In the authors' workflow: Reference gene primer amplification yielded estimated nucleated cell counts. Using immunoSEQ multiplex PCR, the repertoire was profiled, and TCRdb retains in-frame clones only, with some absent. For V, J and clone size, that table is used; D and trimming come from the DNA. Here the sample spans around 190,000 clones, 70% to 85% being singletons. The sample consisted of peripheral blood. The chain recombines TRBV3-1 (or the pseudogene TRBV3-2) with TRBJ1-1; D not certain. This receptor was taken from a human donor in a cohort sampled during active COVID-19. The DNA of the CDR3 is TGTGCCAGCAGCCACGAACCACTTGAAGCTTTCTTT. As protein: CASSHEPLEAFF.